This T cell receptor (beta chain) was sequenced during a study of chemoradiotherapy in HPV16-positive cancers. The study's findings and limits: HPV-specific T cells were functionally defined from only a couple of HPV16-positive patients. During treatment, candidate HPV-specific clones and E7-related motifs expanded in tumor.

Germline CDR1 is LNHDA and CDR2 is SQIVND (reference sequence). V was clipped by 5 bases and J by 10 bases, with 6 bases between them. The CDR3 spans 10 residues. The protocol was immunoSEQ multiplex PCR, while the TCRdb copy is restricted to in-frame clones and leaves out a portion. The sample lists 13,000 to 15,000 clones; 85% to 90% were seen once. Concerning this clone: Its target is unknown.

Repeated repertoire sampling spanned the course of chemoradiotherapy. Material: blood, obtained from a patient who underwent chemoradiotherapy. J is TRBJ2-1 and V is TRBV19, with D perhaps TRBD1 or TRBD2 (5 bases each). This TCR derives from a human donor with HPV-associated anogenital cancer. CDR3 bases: TGTGCCAGTAGTGGGACCGAGCAGTTCTTC. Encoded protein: CASSGTEQFF. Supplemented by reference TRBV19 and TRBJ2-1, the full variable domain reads DGGITQSPKYLFRKEGQNVTLSCEQNLNHDAMYWYRQDPGQGLRLIYYSQIVNDFQKGDIAEGYSVSREKKESFPLTVTSAQKNPTAFYLCASSGTEQFFGPGTRLTVL.